Below are 18 T cell receptor beta chains sequenced from a single sample in a study of CD8 T cells in ankylosing spondylitis (dated by TCRdb to between 2016 and 2019). The library relied on 5' RACE. Reads for this sample came from an Illumina HiSeq 2500. TCRdb redid the processing of the public reads, applying fastp at Q25 and MiXCR, and retained in-frame beta chains. Rows merge per CDR3 protein into single entries with the most common DNA and genes. The sample table contains 50,000 to 65,000 distinct CDR3 sequences; only one count was recorded for about 7.8% of them. The ten largest clonotypes hold about 8.5% of the sample. Material for sequencing was blood, either unsorted or a sorted T cell fraction (not recorded which). Source of these receptors: a female donor with ankylosing spondylitis or in good health (not recorded which).

This clonotype was found a few times. The V gene is TRBV5-1, the J gene TRBJ2-1; 7 bases align to TRBD2. Germline lookup yields CDR1 SGHRS and CDR2 YFSETQ. The CDR3 runs to 15 residues. J gave up 4 bases and V 4 bases, and 8 bases lay outside the gene matches. In DNA form, the CDR3 reads TGCGCCAGCAGCACTGTAGCGGGTGCTTACAATGAGCAGTTCTTC. Amino acids: CASSTVAGAYNEQFF. Full variable domain (rest looked up from reference TRBV5-1 and TRBJ2-1): KAGVTQTPRYLIKTRGQQVTLSCSPISGHRSVSWYQQTPGQGLQFLFEYFSETQRNKGNFPGRFSGRQFSNSRSEMNVSTLELGDSALYLCASSTVAGAYNEQFFGPGTRLTVL.

J is TRBJ2-3 and V is TRBV3-1; D not resolved. This CDR3 region has 15 residues. Germline CDR1 and CDR2: LGHDT and YNNKEL (reference sequence). V was clipped by 4 bases and J by 0 bases, with 11 bases between them. Here the CDR3 reads CASSRRTPSTDTQYF. CDR3 nucleotides: TGTGCCAGCAGCCGCCGGACCCCTAGCACAGATACGCAGTATTTT.

This clonotype was counted at least ten times. This chain uses TRBV27 with TRBJ1-4, with 9 bases aligning to TRBD1. The CDR3 is 16 residues long. The J segment lost 6 bases and the V segment lost 4 bases, leaving 9 bases of the junction unmatched. CDR1 is MNHEY, CDR2 SMNVEV, per germline (reference sequence). In nucleotides, the CDR3 is TGTGCCAGCAGTTCCGGGACAGGGTGGGGATATGAAAAACTGTTTTTT. This encodes CASSSGTGWGYEKLFF.

In its sample, this clonotype was seen many times. This rearrangement joins TRBV20-1 to TRBJ2-5, with D uncertain. This CDR3 region has 14 residues. Germline V gene data show CDR1 as DFQATT and CDR2 as SNEGSKA (reference sequence). CDR3 in DNA: TGCAGCGATTTGCCCGCTTCACCAACAGAGACCCAGTACTTC. Translation gives CSDLPASPTETQYF.

This clonotype has a count of ten or more. The gene calls are TRBV30 and TRBJ1-2; D call uncertain. Germline V lookup: CDR1 GTSNPN, CDR2 SVGIG (reference sequence). The CDR3 consists of 14 residues. The ends were cut back, 3 bases at V and 1 base at J, with 12 bases in the middle. In DNA, the CDR3 is TGTGCCTGGAGGAGAGACACGGTTAACTATGGCTACACCTTC. Translation gives CAWRRDTVNYGYTF.

The table lists this clonotype with many counts. The chain uses TRBV20-1 and TRBJ2-2, with 9 bases identical to TRBD2. Per the germline V gene, CDR1 is DFQATT and CDR2 is SNEGSKA (reference sequence). J was trimmed by 5 bases and V by 2 bases; bases with no gene match: 9. The CDR3 totals 16 residues. CDR3 loop: CSARKSRGGWTGELFF. CDR3 bases: TGCAGTGCTAGAAAGTCGCGGGGGGGCTGGACCGGGGAGCTGTTTTTT.

Many counts were recorded for this clonotype. Here the CDR3 reads CASGPTDGSGNTIYF. DNA of the CDR3: TGCGCCAGCGGTCCGACAGATGGCTCTGGAAACACCATATATTTT. The chain carries TRBV5-1 and TRBJ1-3, with D perhaps matching TRBD1 (5 bases). V gave up 7 bases and J gave up 0 bases, with 14 bases separating them. CDR3 length equals 15 residues. CDR1 is SGHRS and CDR2 is YFSETQ in the germline V gene.

This clonotype has a count of ten or more. V usage is TRBV6-2 or TRBV6-3 and J usage is TRBJ1-1; D not certain. The CDR3 consists of 13 residues. CDR1 MNHEY and CDR2 SVGEGT come from the germline V gene. Trimming stripped 6 bases from V and 0 bases from J, with 8 bases between. The CDR3 bases are TGTGCCAGCAGCAGGCGAGTGAACACTGAAGCTTTCTTT. Translation gives CASSRRVNTEAFF.

The rearrangement uses TRBV27 and TRBJ2-5; 7 bases agree with TRBD1. Looked up from germline, CDR1 is MNHEY and CDR2 is SMNVEV (reference sequence). After removal of 5 bases from V and 3 bases from J, the junction contained 9 bases not matched to a gene. The CDR3 spans 15 residues. CDR3 residues: CASSRASDRKETQYF. CDR3 in DNA: TGTGCCAGCAGTCGGGCCTCGGACAGGAAAGAGACCCAGTACTTC.

This clonotype was observed a single time. The junction shows a germline mismatch at one end, possibly a read error. This chain links TRBV15 with TRBJ1-2; no clear D. CDR1 and CDR2 from the germline V gene are LNHNV and YYDKDF (reference sequence). This CDR3 contains 15 residues. The CDR3 is CGTSRDLLDNYGHTF. The CDR3, as DNA: TGTGGCACCAGCAGAGATTTACTAGATAACTATGGCCACACCTTC.

In this sample, this clonotype turned up many times. V and J are TRBV20-1 and TRBJ1-4, with D perhaps TRBD1 (6 bases). Per germline, CDR1 DFQATT and CDR2 SNEGSKA (reference sequence). Trimming left V 5 bases short and J 5 bases short, with 18 bases between. This CDR3 has 15 amino acids. The CDR3 region has the DNA TGCAGTGCTCCGGATCTAGGGGGGAGGAATGAAAAACTGTTTTTT. Amino acids: CSAPDLGGRNEKLFF.

This clonotype was counted between two and nine times. This chain uses TRBV6-4 with TRBJ1-5; 8 nucleotides line up with TRBD1. Germline values: CDR1 MRHNA, CDR2 SNTAGT. V was clipped by 7 bases and J by 3 bases; unmatched bases: 5. The CDR3 totals 14 residues. Here the CDR3 reads CASTQGANNQPQHF. The DNA of the CDR3 is TGTGCCAGCACCCAGGGGGCCAACAATCAGCCCCAGCATTTT.

This clonotype was seen ten or more times. The rearrangement uses TRBV6-6 and TRBJ1-1, with 7 bases fitting TRBD1. Trimming cost V 2 bases and J 11 bases; bases outside gene matches: 5. The CDR3 has 12 residues. Per the germline V gene, CDR1 is MNHNY and CDR2 is SVGAGI (reference sequence). CDR3 amino acids: CASSYPGQRAFF. Written as DNA, the CDR3 is TGTGCCAGCAGTTACCCGGGACAGAGGGCTTTCTTT.

This clonotype was counted at least ten times. The rearrangement uses TRBV20-1 and TRBJ2-3, with a tentative D call TRBD1 (5 bases). The V gene lost 2 bases and the J gene lost 2 bases, with 11 bases spanning the gap. The CDR3 covers 14 residues. The germline V gene encodes CDR1 DFQATT and CDR2 SNEGSKA (reference sequence). Written as DNA, the CDR3 is TGCAGTGCTAGACTACCAGGGAACACAGATACGCAGTATTTT. Its translation: CSARLPGNTDTQYF.

This clonotype has a count of ten or more. The V call is TRBV5-1, the J call TRBJ1-1, with TRBD1 matching over 7 bases. J lost 7 bases, V lost 5 bases, and 2 bases had no gene match. The CDR3 extends over 11 amino acids. Germline values: CDR1 SGHRS, CDR2 YFSETQ. The DNA of the CDR3 is TGCGCCAGCAGTCGGGACAGTGAAGCTTTCTTT. Translation gives CASSRDSEAFF.

At least ten counts were recorded for this clonotype. This rearrangement joins TRBV20-1 to TRBJ2-5, with D unresolved. Trimming removed 3 bases at V and 3 bases at J, with 11 bases between. CDR1 and CDR2 from the germline V gene are DFQATT and SNEGSKA (reference sequence). This CDR3 comprises 13 residues. This CDR3 is CSARDHLEETQYF. CDR3 DNA sequence: TGCAGTGCTAGGGATCACTTGGAAGAGACCCAGTACTTC.

The rearrangement links TRBV7-8 to TRBJ1-4, with a possible D match to TRBD1 (6 bases). The CDR3 is 16 residues long. Per germline, CDR1 SGHVS and CDR2 FQNEAQ. V shed 4 bases and J shed 3 bases, with 15 bases lying between them. CDR3 DNA sequence: TGTGCCAGCAGCTCCCAAAACAGGGCACCTAATGAAAAACTGTTTTTT. Amino acids: CASSSQNRAPNEKLFF. Complete variable domain (other parts from reference TRBV7-8 and TRBJ1-4): GAGVSQSPRYKVAKRGQDVALRCDPISGHVSLFWYQQALGQGPEFLTYFQNEAQLDKSGLPSDRFFAERPEGSVSTLKIQRTQQEDSAVYLCASSSQNRAPNEKLFFGSGTQLSVL.

There are many counts of this clonotype. The genes are TRBV20-1 and TRBJ1-1, with 7 bases matching TRBD1. V lost 5 bases and J lost 3; bases outside the gene matches: 6. Germline CDR1 and CDR2: DFQATT and SNEGSKA (reference sequence). The CDR3 is made up of 13 amino acids. The CDR3 DNA is TGCAGTGCTTATCAGGGGGGTGACACTGAAGCTTTCTTT. Amino acid sequence: CSAYQGGDTEAFF.